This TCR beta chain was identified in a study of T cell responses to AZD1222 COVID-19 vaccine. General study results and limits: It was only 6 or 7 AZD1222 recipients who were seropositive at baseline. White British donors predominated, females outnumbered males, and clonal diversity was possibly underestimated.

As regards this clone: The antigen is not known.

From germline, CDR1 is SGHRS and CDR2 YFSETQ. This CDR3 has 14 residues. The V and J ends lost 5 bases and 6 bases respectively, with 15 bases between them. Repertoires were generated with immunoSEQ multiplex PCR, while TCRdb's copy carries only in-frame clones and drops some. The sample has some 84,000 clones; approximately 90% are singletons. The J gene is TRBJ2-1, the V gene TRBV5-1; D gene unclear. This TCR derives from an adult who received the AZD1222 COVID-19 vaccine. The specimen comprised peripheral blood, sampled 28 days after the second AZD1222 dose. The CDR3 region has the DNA TGCGCCAGCAGATTTGGGAATATGGTCAATGAGCAGTTCTTC. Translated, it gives CASRFGNMVNEQFF.